This T cell receptor (beta chain) was sequenced in a study of blood T cell repertoires in COVID-19. Study context: Collection of acute and convalescent COVID-19 samples took place in the United States, Italy and Spain.

As processed by the authors: Researchers report that nucleated cell counts were estimated from reference gene primer amplification. Measured with immunoSEQ multiplex PCR; TCRdb has only the in-frame clones, and not every one. D and trimming were read from the DNA, whereas the V and J calls and clone size are those reported in that table. Of 200,000 to 250,000 clones in the sample, 84% were seen once. The sequence was obtained from a woman of 80 years or more with active or convalescent COVID-19. The sample was peripheral blood.

CDR3 in DNA: TGTGCCAGCAGTTCAACACGTAGCGGGGACTACGAGCAGTACTTC. Translating it yields CASSSTRSGDYEQYF. The genes are TRBV6-2 or TRBV6-3 and TRBJ2-7, with 8 bases aligning to TRBD2. V gave up 4 bases and J gave up 3 bases; unmatched junction bases: 8. This CDR3 has 15 residues. Germline V lookup: CDR1 MNHEY, CDR2 SVGEGT.